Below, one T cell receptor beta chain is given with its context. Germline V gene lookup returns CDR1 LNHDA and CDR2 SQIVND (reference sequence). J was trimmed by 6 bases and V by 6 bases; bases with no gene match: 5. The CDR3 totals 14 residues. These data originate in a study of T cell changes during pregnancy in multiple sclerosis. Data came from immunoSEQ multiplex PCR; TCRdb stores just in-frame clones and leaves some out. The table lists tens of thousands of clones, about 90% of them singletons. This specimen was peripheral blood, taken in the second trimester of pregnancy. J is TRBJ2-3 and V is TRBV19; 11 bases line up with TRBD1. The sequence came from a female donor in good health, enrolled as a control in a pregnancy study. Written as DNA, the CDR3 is TGTGCCAGTAGCCCGGACAGGGGGCCGGATACGCAGTATTTT. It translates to CASSPDRGPDTQYF.